This TCR beta chain was captured in a study of CD8+ T cells in alopecia areata. Extracted from the samples, RNA was reverse transcribed into cDNA to serve as the sequencing template. Clones were sequenced by immunoSEQ multiplex PCR, and TCRdb holds only the in-frame ones, with some missing. The top ten hold roughly 14% of the sample, which has some 170,000 clones, approximately 56% seen once. Germline-derived CDR1 and CDR2 are ENHRY and SYGVKD. The CDR3 length is 14 residues. Trimming at V came to 6 bases and at J to 7 bases, leaving 10 bases not matched to a gene. The chain uses TRBV10-3 and TRBJ1-1; 8 positions match TRBD1. This clonotype originated in a human donor with alopecia areata. Sample: CD4+ T cells sorted from blood, taken at week 0. The CDR3 nucleotides read TGTGCCATCAGAGAGACGACAGGGGCCGGTGAAGCTTTCTTT. It specifies CAIRETTGAGEAFF.